This T cell receptor (beta chain) was sequenced in a study of persistence of HIV-infected CD4 T cells. Study-level background: A median of around 8 years of suppressive ART preceded sampling. Study results and limitations: TCR analyses could not target the rare provirus-carrying CMV-responding cells. Degenerate expanded CDR3beta sequences were enriched among CMV- and Gag-responding cells.

Germline loops: CDR1 SNHLY, CDR2 FYNNEI. Trimming stripped 3 bases from V and 0 bases from J, with 7 bases between. The CDR3 length is 14 residues. This clone has more than one count but fewer than ten. The antigen remains unidentified. Anti-CD3/anti-CD28 beads served as a nonspecific positive control stimulus. Sorting of responding CD4+ T cells relied on upregulated CD40 ligand together with CD69. These HIV-1-infected adults initiated suppressive ART in chronic infection. The libraries were made with immunoSEQ version 4 in survey mode. Libraries were prepared by immunoSEQ multiplex PCR; TCRdb keeps only in-frame clonotypes and omits some of them. The data show some 49,000 clones, with around 90% seen just once and around 3.4% held by the top ten.

The receptor's source is an adult woman with HIV who was CMV-seropositive. Sequenced here: CD4+ T cells sorted from PBMCs after approximately 19-hour stimulation, sampled from a patient who received antiretroviral therapy. The chain combines TRBV2 with TRBJ2-3; D gene uncertain. In DNA, the CDR3 is TGTGCCAGCAGTGAGGCTCGGAGCACAGATACGCAGTATTTT. Protein product: CASSEARSTDTQYF.